This T cell receptor beta chain originates from a study of naive and memory T cell subsets. Four PCR rounds used nested alpha and beta constant region primers plus the SP2 primer. Reverse transcription of blood and skin TCR RNA was primed at alpha and beta constant regions. MiXCR was run by TCRdb on the 5' RACE reads, yielding one entry per CDR3 protein. The sample yields about 48,000 distinct CDR3 sequences, approximately 4.5% seen once. The CDR3 covers 16 residues. Trimming removed 2 bases from V and 2 bases from J; junction bases left unmatched: 7. Per germline, CDR1 SGHKS and CDR2 YYEKEE (reference sequence). The sample holds many counts of this clonotype. A UMI-containing oligonucleotide was joined by 3' ligation to the TCR cDNA template. Adult healthy volunteers gave 2.5 ml peripheral blood for whole-blood RNA.

The source is a female donor in good health. The J gene is TRBJ2-3, the V gene TRBV5-5, with 8 positions matching TRBD2. For the CDR3, the DNA is TGTGCCAGCAGCTTTTCAGCGGGGGTCACCACAGATACGCAGTATTTT. Encoded protein: CASSFSAGVTTDTQYF.